The 26 T cell receptor beta chains below all came from one sample that was sequenced in a study of cytomegalovirus exposure and HLA in healthy donors (dated by TCRdb to 2016 to 2017). Preparation of the library involved the immunoSEQ multiplex PCR assay. The multiplex PCR relied on a mix of 60 forward primers for TCR Vbeta segments and 13 reverse primers for TCR Jbeta segments. TCRdb limited this immuneACCESS table to in-frame rearrangements with V and J called. A share of clones is missing; checked studies link under half to unresolved V genes, and the rest is unexplained. In this sample the table shows approximately 98,000 clones, about four fifths of which occur a single time. The top ten constitute 9.5% to 13% of the sample. The material sequenced was PBMCs. The source is a man younger than 30 in good health and CMV-seropositive.

The chain uses TRBV29-1 and TRBJ2-7; TRBD1 agrees at 8 bases. The CDR3 has 14 amino acids. Germline CDR1 reads SQVTM; CDR2 reads ANQGSEA. The ends lost 4 bases at V and 2 bases at J; junction bases unmatched: 7. The CDR3 here is CSVVRTGTTYEQYF. The CDR3 coding sequence is TGCAGCGTTGTACGGACAGGGACAACCTACGAGCAGTACTTC.

The V gene is TRBV30, the J gene TRBJ2-1, with D possibly TRBD1 on 5 matching bases. This CDR3 spans 16 amino acids. The V end lost 1 base, the J end lost 14 bases, and 27 bases lay between the germline ends. Germline lookup yields CDR1 GTSNPN and CDR2 SVGIG (reference sequence). CDR3 protein: CAWSAIGYSPDNFKFF. DNA for the CDR3: TGTGCCTGGAGTGCTATCGGGTACTCTCCGGACAATTTTAAGTTCTTC.

The rearrangement joins TRBV27 to TRBJ1-6; D unresolved. V dropped 5 bases and J dropped 8 bases, with 13 bases sitting between them. Per germline, CDR1 MNHEY and CDR2 SMNVEV (reference sequence). This CDR3 is built from 14 residues. The CDR3 spells CASSAGWEDSPLHF. The CDR3 coding sequence is TGTGCCAGCAGTGCGGGGTGGGAAGATTCACCCCTCCACTTT.

The J gene is TRBJ1-5, the V gene TRBV15; TRBD1 matches at 11 bases. The CDR3 covers 16 residues. In germline, CDR1 is LNHNV, CDR2 YYDKDF (reference sequence). J was trimmed by 3 bases and V by 8 bases; bases with no gene match: 9. The DNA for the CDR3 is TGTGCCACCGGCACCCCGGGACAGGGGGACAATCAGCCCCAGCATTTT. It translates to CATGTPGQGDNQPQHF.

The genes are TRBV2 and TRBJ2-2, with 8 positions matching TRBD2. V trimming: 7 bases; J trimming: 0 bases; junction bases outside the gene matches: 1. The CDR3 length is 14 residues. Germline V CDR1 and CDR2: SNHLY, FYNNEI. Here the CDR3 reads CASKAGANTGELFF. The DNA for the CDR3 is TGTGCCAGCAAAGCGGGGGCGAACACCGGGGAGCTGTTTTTT.

V is TRBV2 and J is TRBJ1-4; perhaps TRBD1 as D (6 bases). CDR1 and CDR2 (germline): SNHLY, FYNNEI. The CDR3 has 13 residues. Trimming cost V 4 bases and J 7 bases, with 10 bases left between them. CDR3 DNA: TGTGCCAGCAGTGTTTACAGGGTTGAAAAACTGTTTTTT. Translating it yields CASSVYRVEKLFF.

The rearrangement links TRBV5-1 to TRBJ2-7; perhaps TRBD1 as D (6 bases). Germline lookup yields CDR1 SGHRS and CDR2 YFSETQ. Between the trimmed V and J ends, which lost 4 bases and 3 bases, there was a span of 17 bases. The CDR3 covers 15 residues. CDR3 nucleotides: TGCGCCAGCAGCCCGAGGGACACCACTTACTACGAGCAGTACTTC. It is translated as CASSPRDTTYYEQYF.

The chain links TRBV5-5 to TRBJ1-5; D is uncertain. The CDR3 sequence is 14 residues long. Deletions cut 0 bases from V and 1 base from J, with 5 bases between. The germline V gene encodes CDR1 SGHKS and CDR2 YYEKEE (reference sequence). The CDR3 sequence: CASSLDSSNQPQHF. The CDR3 DNA sequence: TGTGCCAGCAGCTTGGACTCAAGCAATCAGCCCCAGCATTTT.

The chain has TRBV20-1 and TRBJ2-5, with D possibly matching TRBD2 (6 bases). V was cut by 7 bases and J by 2 bases, with 8 bases left in between. Germline CDR1 reads DFQATT; CDR2 reads SNEGSKA (reference sequence). This CDR3 comprises 11 residues. The CDR3 region is CSGGVQETQYF. As DNA, the CDR3 is TGCAGTGGGGGGGTTCAAGAGACCCAGTACTTC.

The chain is built from TRBV29-1 and TRBJ1-1; 9 positions match TRBD1. CDR3 length: 13 amino acids. V was pared by 4 bases and J by 6 bases, with 6 bases of the junction left unmatched. Germline assignment: CDR1 SQVTM and CDR2 ANQGSEA. CDR3 in amino acids: CSVGTGDYAEAFF. CDR3 bases: TGCAGCGTTGGGACAGGGGATTACGCTGAAGCTTTCTTT.

The table lists this clone with a count of one. The chain is built from TRBV4-1 and TRBJ2-1; D is uncertain. This CDR3 has 17 amino acids. V lost 0 bases to trimming and J lost 0 bases, with 12 bases between them. From germline, CDR1 is MGHRA and CDR2 YSYEKL. The CDR3: CASSQEFGFSSYNEQFF. The CDR3 DNA follows: TGCGCCAGCAGCCAAGAATTCGGGTTTAGCTCCTACAATGAGCAGTTCTTC.

This rearrangement joins TRBV27 to TRBJ1-1; D ambiguous. Germline-derived CDR1 and CDR2 are MNHEY and SMNVEV (reference sequence). CDR3 size: 12 residues. Trimming took 2 bases from V and 11 from J, leaving 12 bases between them. In nucleotides, the CDR3 is TGTGCCAGCAGTTTAATAGTTGTTGTTGCTTTCTTT. The encoded protein is CASSLIVVVAFF.

This CDR3 reads CASSSLRLAGSDTQYF. The CDR3 region has the DNA TGTGCCAGCAGCTCCCTTAGACTAGCGGGGTCAGATACGCAGTATTTT. The J gene is TRBJ2-3, the V gene TRBV7-8, with 11 bases that match TRBD2. Germline V CDR1 and CDR2: SGHVS, FQNEAQ. V lost 4 bases, J lost 4 bases, and 7 bases stayed unmatched. This CDR3 comprises 16 residues.

This clone was observed a single time. V gene TRBV7-2 combines with J gene TRBJ2-2, with D possibly matching TRBD2 (7 bases). V was pared by 0 bases and J by 3 bases, with 8 bases between. CDR1 is SGHTA, CDR2 FQGNSA, per germline. CDR3 length: 15 residues. The CDR3 DNA is TGTGCCAGCAGCTTAGCGGGGGGGCACACCGGGGAGCTGTTTTTT. It yields the protein CASSLAGGHTGELFF.

This clone was observed a few times. The chain joins TRBV30 to TRBJ1-1, with D possibly TRBD1 on 6 matching bases. CDR1 and CDR2 (germline): GTSNPN, SVGIG (reference sequence). The V and J ends lost 5 bases and 12 bases respectively, with 25 bases between them. CDR3 size: 14 residues. The CDR3 coding sequence is TGTGCCTGGGGGAAAGGGGACACTCTCGGTACGACTTTCTTT. Amino acid sequence: CAWGKGDTLGTTFF.

This chain connects TRBV5-1 to TRBJ2-5, with no clear D. This CDR3 contains 15 residues. Trimming took 5 bases from V and 5 from J, leaving 19 bases between them. Germline CDR1 is SGHRS and CDR2 is YFSETQ. CDR3 sequence reads: CASSKDGSQVETQYF. CDR3 in DNA: TGCGCCAGCAGTAAAGATGGGTCCCAGGTGGAGACCCAGTACTTC. Variable domain in full (rest from reference TRBV5-1 and TRBJ2-5): KAGVTQTPRYLIKTRGQQVTLSCSPISGHRSVSWYQQTPGQGLQFLFEYFSETQRNKGNFPGRFSGRQFSNSRSEMNVSTLELGDSALYLCASSKDGSQVETQYFGPGTRLLVL.

The chain couples TRBV28 to TRBJ2-7; 7 positions agree with TRBD1. Unmatched junction bases numbered 4, after V lost 2 bases and J lost 3 bases. CDR3 length equals 14 residues. Per the germline V gene, CDR1 is MDHEN and CDR2 is SYDVKM. In nucleotides, the CDR3 is TGTGCCAGCAGTTTAGGGGACAGTTACTACGAGCAGTACTTC. As protein: CASSLGDSYYEQYF.

This chain connects TRBV27 to TRBJ2-1, with D maybe TRBD1 (8 bases). Germline-derived CDR1 and CDR2 are MNHEY and SMNVEV (reference sequence). The CDR3 is 16 residues long. Trimming pared 5 bases from V and 7 bases from J, leaving 21 bases between. The CDR3 coding sequence is TGTGCCAGCAGTCCCTACGTAACAGGGGGGGGTAATGAGCAGTTCTTC. Translating it yields CASSPYVTGGGNEQFF.

The chain recombines TRBV6-5 with TRBJ2-7; D ambiguous. Germline CDR1 MNHEY, CDR2 SVGAGI. CDR3 length equals 15 residues. V lost 7 bases to trimming and J lost 2 bases, with 18 bases between them. In DNA form, the CDR3 reads TGTGCCAGCACCACATTTCTAGTGCCGCCCTACGAGCAGTACTTC. It yields the protein CASTTFLVPPYEQYF.

This rearrangement joins TRBV28 to TRBJ1-5; the match to TRBD1 covers 12 bases. Trimming cost V 5 bases and J 1 base; bases outside gene matches: 12. CDR1 and CDR2 (germline): MDHEN, SYDVKM. The length of the CDR3 is 19 residues. CDR3 sequence: CASSPVAGTGGISNQPQHF. CDR3 in DNA: TGTGCCAGCAGTCCCGTGGCCGGGACAGGGGGCATCAGCAATCAGCCCCAGCATTTT. Variable domain in full (rest from reference TRBV28 and TRBJ1-5): DVKVTQSSRYLVKRTGEKVFLECVQDMDHENMFWYRQDPGLGLRLIYFSYDVKMKEKGDIPEGYSVSREKKERFSLILESASTNQTSMYLCASSPVAGTGGISNQPQHFGDGTRLSIL.

This clone was detected only once. The J gene is TRBJ2-3, the V gene TRBV14; 9 nucleotides line up with TRBD2. The CDR3 runs 16 residues. The junction had 3 bases not matched to a gene; V was cut back by 0 bases and J by 2 bases. The V gene's germline CDR1 is SGHDN and CDR2 FVKESK. The CDR3 bases are TGTGCCAGCAGCCAAGAGAGGGGACTAGCCACAGATACGCAGTATTTT. Amino acids: CASSQERGLATDTQYF.

This chain links TRBV7-9 with TRBJ1-2, with 7 bases aligning to TRBD1. The CDR3 consists of 16 residues. With V trimmed by 1 base and J by 4 bases, 9 bases remained unmatched. Per germline, CDR1 SEHNR and CDR2 FQNEAQ (reference sequence). Here the CDR3 reads CASSLGDSTSFYGYTF. CDR3 DNA sequence: TGTGCCAGCAGCTTAGGGGACAGTACTTCCTTCTATGGCTACACCTTC.

The chain combines TRBV28 with TRBJ2-1, with 8 bases identical to TRBD2. CDR1 is MDHEN, CDR2 SYDVKM, per germline. The V segment lost 7 bases and the J segment 0 bases; nucleotides outside the gene matches: 5. This CDR3 comprises 15 residues. CDR3 sequence (DNA): TGTGCCAGCACCCGCGGGGGGAGCTCCTACAATGAGCAGTTCTTC. It is translated as CASTRGGSSYNEQFF.

The chain combines TRBV28 with TRBJ2-5; the D is unclear. From germline, CDR1 is MDHEN and CDR2 SYDVKM. This CDR3 region has 12 residues. Trimming took off 6 bases at V and 0 bases at J, with 5 bases between the two ends. CDR3 sequence: CASSQYQETQYF. CDR3 nucleotides: TGTGCCAGCAGCCAGTACCAAGAGACCCAGTACTTC.

The rearrangement uses TRBV30 and TRBJ1-5; the D gene is possibly TRBD1 (6 bases). The CDR3 consists of 13 residues. V was cut by 5 bases and J by 7 bases, with 15 bases left in between. Germline lookup yields CDR1 GTSNPN and CDR2 SVGIG (reference sequence). The CDR3 DNA reads as TGTGCCTGGTCACCCGGGACAAAACAGCCCCAGCATTTT. This sequence encodes CAWSPGTKQPQHF.

A single count supports this clone. This chain links TRBV7-6 with TRBJ2-3; D is possibly TRBD2 (7 bases). V lost 1 base, J lost 5 bases, and 13 bases lay in between. Germline CDR1 and CDR2: SGHVS and FNYEAQ. This CDR3 is 15 amino acids long. CDR3 DNA: TGTGCCAGCAGCTTAGGGGGAGGGGGAGGAGATACGCAGTATTTT. It yields the protein CASSLGGGGGDTQYF.